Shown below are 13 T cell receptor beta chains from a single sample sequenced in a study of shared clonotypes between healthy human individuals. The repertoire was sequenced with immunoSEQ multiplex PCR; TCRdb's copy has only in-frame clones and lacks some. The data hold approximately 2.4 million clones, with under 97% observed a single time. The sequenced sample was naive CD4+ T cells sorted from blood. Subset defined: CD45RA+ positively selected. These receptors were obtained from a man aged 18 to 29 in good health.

The CDR3 bases are TGTGCCAGCAGCTTACAGGGGGCTGCTAGCTATGGCTACACCTTC. Translating gives CASSLQGAASYGYTF. V usage is TRBV7-2 and J usage is TRBJ1-2; 8 nucleotides line up with TRBD1. The germline gives CDR1 SGHTA, CDR2 FQGNSA. The trim removed 2 bases at V and 4 bases at J, leaving 6 bases unmatched. The CDR3 consists of 15 residues.

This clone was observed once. The CDR3 DNA reads as TGTGCCAGCAGTCTGGGACAGGGACCCTACGAGCAGTACTTC. It translates to CASSLGQGPYEQYF. The chain joins TRBV6-5 to TRBJ2-7; 9 bases match TRBD1. Germline V gene sequence: CDR1 MNHEY, CDR2 SVGAGI. The CDR3 runs to 14 residues. V shed 5 bases, J shed 2 bases, and the junction held 4 bases outside the gene matches.

The CDR3 loop is CASSSLAGSPDTQYF. CDR3 DNA sequence: TGCGCCAGCAGCTCGCTAGCGGGGAGCCCAGATACGCAGTATTTT. V and J are TRBV5-1 and TRBJ2-3; 9 bases line up with TRBD2. Germline assignment: CDR1 SGHRS and CDR2 YFSETQ. The V and J ends lost 3 bases and 4 bases, in that order; junction bases with no gene match: 6. The CDR3 is 15 amino acids.

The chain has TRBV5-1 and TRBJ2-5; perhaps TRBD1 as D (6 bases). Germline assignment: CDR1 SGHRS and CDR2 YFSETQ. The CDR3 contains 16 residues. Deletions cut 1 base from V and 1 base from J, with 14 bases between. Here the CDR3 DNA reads TGCGCCAGCAGCTTGTCACCAGGGGCGGTCCAAGAGACCCAGTACTTC. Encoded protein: CASSLSPGAVQETQYF.

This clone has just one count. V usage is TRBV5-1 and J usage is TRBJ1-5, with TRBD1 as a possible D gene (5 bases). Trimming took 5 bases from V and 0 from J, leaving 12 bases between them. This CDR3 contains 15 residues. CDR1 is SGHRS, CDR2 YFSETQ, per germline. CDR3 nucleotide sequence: TGCGCCAGCAGTCCCGGGGGTAATAGCAATCAGCCCCAGCATTTT. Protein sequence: CASSPGGNSNQPQHF.

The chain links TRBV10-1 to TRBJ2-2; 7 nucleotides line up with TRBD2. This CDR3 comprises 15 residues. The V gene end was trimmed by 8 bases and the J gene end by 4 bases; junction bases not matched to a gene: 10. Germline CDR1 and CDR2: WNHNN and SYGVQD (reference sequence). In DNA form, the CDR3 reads TGCGCCAGCGCGAGGGAGGGCCTTGGCACCGGGGAGCTGTTTTTT. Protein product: CASAREGLGTGELFF.

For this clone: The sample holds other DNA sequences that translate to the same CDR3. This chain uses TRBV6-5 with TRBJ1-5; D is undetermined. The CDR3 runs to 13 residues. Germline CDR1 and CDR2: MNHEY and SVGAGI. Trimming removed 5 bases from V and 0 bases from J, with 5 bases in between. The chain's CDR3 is CASSAYSNQPQHF. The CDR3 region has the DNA TGTGCCAGCAGTGCGTATAGCAATCAGCCCCAGCATTTT.

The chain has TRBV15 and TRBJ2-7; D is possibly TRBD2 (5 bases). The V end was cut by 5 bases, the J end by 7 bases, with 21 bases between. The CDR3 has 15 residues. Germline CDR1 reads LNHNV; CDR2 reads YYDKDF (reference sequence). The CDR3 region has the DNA TGTGCCACCAGCGGTGAGGGAGCATCAGCCACGGAGCAGTACTTC. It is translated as CATSGEGASATEQYF.

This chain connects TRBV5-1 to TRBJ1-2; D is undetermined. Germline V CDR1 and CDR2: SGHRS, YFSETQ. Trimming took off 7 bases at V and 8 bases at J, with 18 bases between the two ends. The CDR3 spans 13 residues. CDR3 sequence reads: CASRTDISQGYTF. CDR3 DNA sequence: TGCGCCAGCCGGACCGATATTTCGCAGGGCTACACCTTC.

CDR3 loop: CASSTLDSLGGYEQYF. As DNA, the CDR3 is TGTGCCAGTAGTACTCTCGACTCCCTGGGGGGGTACGAGCAGTACTTC. The chain carries TRBV19 and TRBJ2-7, with 7 bases fitting TRBD2. The CDR3 runs 16 residues. V dropped 4 bases and J dropped 4; count of bases not matched to a gene: 13. Germline-derived CDR1 and CDR2 are LNHDA and SQIVND (reference sequence).

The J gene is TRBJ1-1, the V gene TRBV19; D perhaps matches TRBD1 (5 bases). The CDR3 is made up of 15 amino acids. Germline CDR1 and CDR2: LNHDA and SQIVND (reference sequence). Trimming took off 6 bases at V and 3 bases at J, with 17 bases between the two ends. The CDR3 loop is CASSQRQGSDTEAFF. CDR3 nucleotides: TGTGCCAGTAGCCAACGTCAGGGATCAGACACTGAAGCTTTCTTT.

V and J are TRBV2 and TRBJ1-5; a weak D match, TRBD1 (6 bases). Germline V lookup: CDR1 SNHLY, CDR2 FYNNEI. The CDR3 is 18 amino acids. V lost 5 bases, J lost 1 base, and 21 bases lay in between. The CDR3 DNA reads TGTGCCAGCAGTACCGGGAGAAGGGGGAACAGGAGCAATCAGCCCCAGCATTTT. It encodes CASSTGRRGNRSNQPQHF.

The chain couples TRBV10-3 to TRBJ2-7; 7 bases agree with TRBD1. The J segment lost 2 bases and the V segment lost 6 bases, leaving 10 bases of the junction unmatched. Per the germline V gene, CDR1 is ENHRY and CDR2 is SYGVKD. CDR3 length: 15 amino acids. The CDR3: CAISPDRATTYEQYF. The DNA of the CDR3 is TGTGCCATCAGCCCCGACAGGGCCACAACCTACGAGCAGTACTTC.